This T cell receptor (beta chain) is from a study of blood T cells in healthy people across ages. This clonotype has a handful of counts. The CDR3 has 14 amino acids. V was clipped by 4 bases and J by 3 bases, with 13 bases between them. Germline lookup yields CDR1 SQVTM and CDR2 ANQGSEA. Together with a sample-barcoded 5' primer, a J-beta primer mix was included in a second PCR lasting about 7 to 12 cycles. TCRdb re-derived calls from the 5' RACE reads in MiXCR, one entry per CDR3 protein. Among roughly 2 million distinct CDR3 sequences listed, 49% were seen once. Donors gave roughly 10 milliliters of peripheral blood apiece.

The chain couples TRBV29-1 to TRBJ2-1; D remains ambiguous. The receptor's source is a woman between 40 and 50 years old in good health. The sample taken for sequencing was blood. This CDR3 is CSVGQGNDYNEQFF. CDR3 in DNA: TGCAGCGTTGGTCAAGGGAACGACTACAATGAGCAGTTCTTC.